The 9 T cell receptor beta chains reported below all come from one sample, sequenced in a study of CD8 T cells in ankylosing spondylitis. Findings of the study overall: Blood from ankylosing spondylitis patients appeared to carry a characteristic roughly 8-variant TCR beta motif.

TCRdb reprocessed the 5' RACE reads via MiXCR and lists one record per CDR3 protein. The sample includes a few hundred thousand distinct CDR3 sequences, under 20% of them seen just once. No antigen has been assigned to these receptors. The sample consisted of blood, either unsorted or a sorted T cell fraction (not recorded which). Receptors were obtained from a male donor with ankylosing spondylitis.

This clonotype was seen a handful of times. The chain combines TRBV5-1 with TRBJ2-5, with D possibly matching TRBD2 (5 bases). CDR3 length: 16 amino acids. V shed 0 bases and J shed 2 bases, with 14 bases lying between them. CDR1 is SGHRS, CDR2 YFSETQ, per germline. The chain's CDR3 is CASSLAGNPGQETQYF. In DNA, the CDR3 is TGCGCCAGCAGCTTGGCCGGGAATCCGGGGCAAGAGACCCAGTACTTC.

This clonotype was detected a few times. The V and J genes are TRBV7-6 and TRBJ2-7; no firm D call. The V and J ends lost 0 bases and 2 bases respectively, with 14 bases between them. The CDR3 has 16 residues. Germline assignment: CDR1 SGHVS and CDR2 FNYEAQ. The CDR3 DNA reads TGTGCCAGCAGCTTAGCCGACGGAAAGGTAACCTACGAGCAGTACTTC. Translating it yields CASSLADGKVTYEQYF.

The chain employs TRBV6-5 and TRBJ2-3, with D perhaps TRBD2 (5 bases). This CDR3 comprises 16 residues. Trimming shortened V by 2 bases and J by 0 bases, and 12 bases separated the two germline ends. Germline CDR1 MNHEY, CDR2 SVGAGI. Here the CDR3 reads CASSYGGWTSTDTQYF. As DNA, the CDR3 is TGTGCCAGCAGTTACGGCGGATGGACTAGCACAGATACGCAGTATTTT.

The chain carries TRBV2 and TRBJ2-1, with 7 positions matching TRBD2. Unmatched junction bases numbered 9, after V lost 4 bases and J lost 9 bases. The V gene's germline CDR1 is SNHLY and CDR2 FYNNEI. The CDR3 runs 14 residues. CDR3 nucleotides: TGTGCCAGCAGTGGATGGGTGGCTAGCGGTGAGCAGTTCTTC. Protein: CASSGWVASGEQFF.

This clonotype was seen a few times. The genes are TRBV20-1 and TRBJ1-5, with 7 bases aligning to TRBD1. This CDR3 is 15 amino acids long. The germline V gene has CDR1 DFQATT and CDR2 SNEGSKA (reference sequence). The V and J ends lost 5 bases and 0 bases, in that order; junction bases with no gene match: 7. CDR3 coding DNA: TGCAGTGCTCGGACAGGACTTTATAGCAATCAGCCCCAGCATTTT. Encoded protein: CSARTGLYSNQPQHF.

V is TRBV10-1 and J is TRBJ2-1; D gene uncertain. The CDR3 consists of 13 residues. V lost 3 bases and J lost 7, with 10 bases in between. Germline lookup yields CDR1 WNHNN and CDR2 SYGVQD (reference sequence). The CDR3 coding sequence is TGCGCCAGCAGTGACCCAAACTTGAATGAGCAGTTCTTC. Its translation: CASSDPNLNEQFF.

The rearrangement links TRBV5-1 to TRBJ1-5, with D perhaps matching TRBD1 (5 bases). V was pared by 4 bases and J by 5 bases, with 16 bases between. The CDR3 is 15 amino acids. Per germline, CDR1 SGHRS and CDR2 YFSETQ. CDR3 in DNA: TGCGCCAGCAGCCATCTGGCGGGGCCTGATCAGCCCCAGCATTTT. It codes for CASSHLAGPDQPQHF.

Only a few counts were recorded for this clonotype. The chain is built from TRBV6-1 and TRBJ2-5; D is uncertain. V was cut by 11 bases and J by 5 bases, with 21 bases left in between. CDR1 MNHNS and CDR2 SASEGT come from the germline V gene. The CDR3 is made up of 14 amino acids. The DNA of the CDR3 is TGTGCCTCCCTTCTCGGAAGTCGGCTGGAGACCCAGTACTTC. Translated: CASLLGSRLETQYF.

In its sample, this clonotype was seen many times. The chain joins TRBV10-3 to TRBJ2-1; 10 bases are a match to TRBD2. Germline CDR1 and CDR2: ENHRY and SYGVKD. The CDR3 is 16 residues long. With V trimmed by 4 bases and J by 0 bases, 3 bases remained unmatched. CDR3 amino acids: CAISGASGSSYNEQFF. CDR3 DNA: TGTGCCATCAGTGGAGCTAGCGGGAGCTCCTACAATGAGCAGTTCTTC.